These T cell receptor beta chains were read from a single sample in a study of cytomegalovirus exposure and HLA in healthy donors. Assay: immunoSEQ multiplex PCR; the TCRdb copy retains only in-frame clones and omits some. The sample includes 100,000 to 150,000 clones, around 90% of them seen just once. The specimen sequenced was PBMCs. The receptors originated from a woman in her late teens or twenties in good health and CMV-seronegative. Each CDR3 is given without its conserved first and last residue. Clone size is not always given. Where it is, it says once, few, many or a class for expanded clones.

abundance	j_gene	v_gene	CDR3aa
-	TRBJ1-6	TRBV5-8	ASSGGTGGLSPLH
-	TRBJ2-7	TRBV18	ASSPSSSGRYEQY
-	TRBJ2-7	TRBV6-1	ASSKHRVGEQY
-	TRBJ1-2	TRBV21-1	ASSKGQEANYGYT
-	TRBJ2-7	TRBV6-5	ASRAGPLSYEQY
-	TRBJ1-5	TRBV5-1	ASREGTVENQPQH
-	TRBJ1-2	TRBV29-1	SVVRGEVSGYT
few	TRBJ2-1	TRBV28	ASSFRVELNEQF
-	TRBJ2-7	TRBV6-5	ASSYGRGTYEQY
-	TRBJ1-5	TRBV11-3	ASSLDALLQGQPQH
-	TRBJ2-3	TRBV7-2	ASSLGLAGVSDTQY
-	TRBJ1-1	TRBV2	ASSQGYEVTEAF
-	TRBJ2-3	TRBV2	ARRREVGLGTDTQY
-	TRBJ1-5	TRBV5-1	ASSWGQGSNQPQH
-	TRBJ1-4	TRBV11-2	ASSLGVIEKLF
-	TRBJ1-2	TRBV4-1	ASSQVPPFNYGYT
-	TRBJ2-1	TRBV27	ASSLSPSWNEQF
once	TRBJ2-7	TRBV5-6	ASSQGSPDEQY
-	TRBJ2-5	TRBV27	ATSRDMGIETQY
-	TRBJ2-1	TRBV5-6	ASSLGTGSSYNEQF
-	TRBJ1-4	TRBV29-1	SARTGLNEKLF
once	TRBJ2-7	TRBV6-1	ASSESGGRFSDEQY
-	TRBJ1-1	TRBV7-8	ASSRPTLVPRAEAF
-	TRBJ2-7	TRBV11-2	ASSGTGTGGYEQY
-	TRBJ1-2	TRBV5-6	ASSGSGGSGYT
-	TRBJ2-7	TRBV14	ASSPSGSFEQY
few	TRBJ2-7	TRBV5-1	ASSLKGGAIYEQY
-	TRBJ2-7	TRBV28	ASSWSWGHEQY
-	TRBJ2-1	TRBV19	ASMHNSGPYNEQF
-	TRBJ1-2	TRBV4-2	ASSQERAGIYGYT
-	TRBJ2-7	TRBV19	ASSIGTGTYEQY
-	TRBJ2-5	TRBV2	ASRLRQARFQETQY
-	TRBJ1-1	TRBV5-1	ASSFLKEKTEAF
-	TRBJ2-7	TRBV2	ASAGQGGRYEQY
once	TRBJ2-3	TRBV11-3	ASSLDRYRFGSSDTQY
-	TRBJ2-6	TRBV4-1	ASSPLRQGTGANVLT
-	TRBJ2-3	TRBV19	ASSIGPSGRSDTQY
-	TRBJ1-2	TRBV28	ASRSRGLYGYT
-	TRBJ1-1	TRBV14	ASSQTGQGLEAF
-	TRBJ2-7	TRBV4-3	ASSQDRIAYEQY
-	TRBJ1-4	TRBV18	ASSGRDRGYEKLF
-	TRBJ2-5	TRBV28	ASSTGTGLY
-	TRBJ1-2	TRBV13	ASSLARTVRWGYT
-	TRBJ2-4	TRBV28	ASSLRGPAKNIQY
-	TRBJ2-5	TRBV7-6	ASSPGASGAETQY
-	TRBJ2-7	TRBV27	ASSFGTASYEQY
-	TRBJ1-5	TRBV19	ASSIRTVPNQPQH
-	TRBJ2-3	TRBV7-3	ASSLVGTSGGSPTDTQY